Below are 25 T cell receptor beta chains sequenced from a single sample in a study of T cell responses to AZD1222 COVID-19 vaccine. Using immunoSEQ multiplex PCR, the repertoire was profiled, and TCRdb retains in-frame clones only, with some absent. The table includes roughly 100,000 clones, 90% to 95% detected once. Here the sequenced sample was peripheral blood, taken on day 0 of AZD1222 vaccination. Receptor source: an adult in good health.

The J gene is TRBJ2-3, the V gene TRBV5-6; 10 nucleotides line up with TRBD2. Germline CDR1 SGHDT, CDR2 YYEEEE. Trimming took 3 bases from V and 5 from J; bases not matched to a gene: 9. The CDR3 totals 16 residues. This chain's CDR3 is CASSSYSGRQKDTQYF. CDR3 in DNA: TGTGCCAGCAGCTCCTATAGCGGGAGGCAGAAAGATACGCAGTATTTT.

CDR3: CSALYGQGGYEQYF. CDR3 coding DNA: TGCAGCGCCCTCTACGGGCAGGGGGGTTACGAGCAGTACTTC. J is TRBJ2-7 and V is TRBV29-1; possible D gene TRBD1, 7 bases. CDR1 and CDR2 (germline): SQVTM, ANQGSEA. V was cut by 7 bases and J by 4 bases, with 20 bases left in between. The CDR3 is 14 amino acids.

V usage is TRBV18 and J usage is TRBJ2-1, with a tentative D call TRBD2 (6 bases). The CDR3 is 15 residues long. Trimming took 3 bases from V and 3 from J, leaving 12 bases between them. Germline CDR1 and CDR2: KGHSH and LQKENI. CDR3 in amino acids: CASSPLANIYNEQFF. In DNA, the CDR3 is TGTGCCAGCTCACCCCTAGCGAATATCTACAATGAGCAGTTCTTC.

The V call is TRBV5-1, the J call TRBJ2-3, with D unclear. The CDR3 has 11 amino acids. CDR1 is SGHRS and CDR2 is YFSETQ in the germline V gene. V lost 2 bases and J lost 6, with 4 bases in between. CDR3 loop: CASSFHDTQYF. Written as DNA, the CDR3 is TGCGCCAGCAGCTTTCACGATACGCAGTATTTT.

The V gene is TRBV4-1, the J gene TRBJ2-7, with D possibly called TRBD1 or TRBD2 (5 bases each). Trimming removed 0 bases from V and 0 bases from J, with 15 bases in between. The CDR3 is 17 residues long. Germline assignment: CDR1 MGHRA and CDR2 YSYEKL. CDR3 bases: TGCGCCAGCAGCCAAGATAAATTGGCAGGGACCTCCTACGAGCAGTACTTC. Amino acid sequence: CASSQDKLAGTSYEQYF.

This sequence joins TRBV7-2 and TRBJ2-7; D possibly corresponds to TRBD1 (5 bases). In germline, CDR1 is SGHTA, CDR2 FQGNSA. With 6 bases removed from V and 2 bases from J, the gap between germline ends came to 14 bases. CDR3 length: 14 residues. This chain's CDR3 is CASSTVQAAYEQYF. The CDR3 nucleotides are TGTGCCAGCAGTACCGTACAGGCTGCCTACGAGCAGTACTTC.

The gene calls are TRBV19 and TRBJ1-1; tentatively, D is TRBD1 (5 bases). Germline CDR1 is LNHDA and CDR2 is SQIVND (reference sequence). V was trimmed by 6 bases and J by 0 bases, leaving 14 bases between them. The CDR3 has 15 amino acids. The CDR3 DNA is TGTGCCAGTAGCCTTCCTGACAGAGTGAACACTGAAGCTTTCTTT. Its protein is CASSLPDRVNTEAFF.

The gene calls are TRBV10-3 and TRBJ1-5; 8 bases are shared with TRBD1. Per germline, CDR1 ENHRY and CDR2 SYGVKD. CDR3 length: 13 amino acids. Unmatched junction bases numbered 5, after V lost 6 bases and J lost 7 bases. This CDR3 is CAIRTGEWQPQHF. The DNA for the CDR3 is TGTGCCATCAGGACAGGGGAGTGGCAGCCCCAGCATTTT.

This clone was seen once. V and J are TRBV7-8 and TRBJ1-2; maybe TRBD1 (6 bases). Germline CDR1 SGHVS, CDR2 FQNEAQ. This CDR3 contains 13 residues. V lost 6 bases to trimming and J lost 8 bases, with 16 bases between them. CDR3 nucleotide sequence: TGTGCCAGCAGACTAACAGGGATTTGGGGCTACACCTTC. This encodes CASRLTGIWGYTF.

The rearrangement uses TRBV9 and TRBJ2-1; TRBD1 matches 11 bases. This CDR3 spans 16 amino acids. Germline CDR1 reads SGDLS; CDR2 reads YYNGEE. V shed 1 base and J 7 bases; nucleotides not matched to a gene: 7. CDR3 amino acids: CASSVSGTGGWNEQFF. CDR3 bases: TGTGCCAGCAGCGTATCCGGGACAGGGGGTTGGAATGAGCAGTTCTTC.

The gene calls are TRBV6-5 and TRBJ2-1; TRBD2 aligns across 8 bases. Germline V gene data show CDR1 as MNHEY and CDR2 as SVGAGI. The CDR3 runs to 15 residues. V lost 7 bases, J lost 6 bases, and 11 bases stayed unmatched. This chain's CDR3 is CASTAGTSNSNEQFF. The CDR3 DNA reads TGTGCCAGCACCGCCGGGACTAGTAACTCCAATGAGCAGTTCTTC.

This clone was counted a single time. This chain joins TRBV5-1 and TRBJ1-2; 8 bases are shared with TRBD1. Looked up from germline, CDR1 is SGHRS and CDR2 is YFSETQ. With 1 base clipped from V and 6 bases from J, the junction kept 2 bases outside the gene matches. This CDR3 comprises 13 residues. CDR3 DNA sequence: TGCGCCAGCAGCTTGTGGACAGGGAATGGCTACACCTTC. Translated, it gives CASSLWTGNGYTF.

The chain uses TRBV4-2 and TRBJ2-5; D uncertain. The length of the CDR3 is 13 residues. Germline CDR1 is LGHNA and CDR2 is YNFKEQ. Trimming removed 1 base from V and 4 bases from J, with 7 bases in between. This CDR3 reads CASSQGEGETQYF. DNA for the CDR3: TGTGCCAGCAGCCAAGGCGAAGGAGAGACCCAGTACTTC.

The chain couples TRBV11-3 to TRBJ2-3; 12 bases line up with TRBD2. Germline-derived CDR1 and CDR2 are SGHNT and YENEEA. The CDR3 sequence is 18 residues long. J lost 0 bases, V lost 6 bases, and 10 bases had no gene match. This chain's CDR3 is CASSAASGRAGSTDTQYF. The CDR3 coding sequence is TGTGCCAGCAGTGCGGCTAGCGGGAGGGCCGGGAGCACAGATACGCAGTATTTT.

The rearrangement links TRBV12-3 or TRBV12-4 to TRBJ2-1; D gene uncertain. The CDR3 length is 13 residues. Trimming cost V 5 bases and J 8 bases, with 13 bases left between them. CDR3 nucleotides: TGTGCCAGCAGTCGTAGTTGGACCGATGAGCAGTTCTTC. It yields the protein CASSRSWTDEQFF.

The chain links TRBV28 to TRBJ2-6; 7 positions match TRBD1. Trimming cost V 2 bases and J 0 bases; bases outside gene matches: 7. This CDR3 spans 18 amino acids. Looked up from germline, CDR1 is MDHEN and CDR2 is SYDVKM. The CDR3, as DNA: TGTGCCAGCAGTTTAACGGGGACAGAGGCCTCTGGGGCCAACGTCCTGACTTTC. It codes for CASSLTGTEASGANVLTF.

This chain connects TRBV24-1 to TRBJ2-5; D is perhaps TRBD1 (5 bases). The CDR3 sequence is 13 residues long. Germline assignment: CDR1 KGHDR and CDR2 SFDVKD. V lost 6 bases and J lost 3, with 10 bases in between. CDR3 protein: CATSWQGEETQYF. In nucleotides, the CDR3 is TGTGCCACCAGTTGGCAGGGCGAAGAGACCCAGTACTTC.

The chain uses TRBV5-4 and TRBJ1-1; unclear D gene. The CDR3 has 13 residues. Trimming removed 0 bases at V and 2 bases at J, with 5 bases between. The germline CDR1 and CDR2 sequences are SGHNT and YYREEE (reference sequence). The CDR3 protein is CASSLAGNTEAFF. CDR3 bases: TGTGCCAGCAGCTTGGCCGGAAACACTGAAGCTTTCTTT.

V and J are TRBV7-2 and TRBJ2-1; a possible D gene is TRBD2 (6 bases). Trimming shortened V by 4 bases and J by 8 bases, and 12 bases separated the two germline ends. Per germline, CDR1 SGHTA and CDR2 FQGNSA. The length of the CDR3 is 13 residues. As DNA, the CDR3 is TGTGCCAGCAGCTCCGGGAGCAACTATGAGCAGTTCTTC. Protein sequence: CASSSGSNYEQFF.

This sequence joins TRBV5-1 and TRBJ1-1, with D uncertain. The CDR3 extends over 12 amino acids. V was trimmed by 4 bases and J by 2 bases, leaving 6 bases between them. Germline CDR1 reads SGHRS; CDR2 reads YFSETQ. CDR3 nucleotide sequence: TGCGCCAGCAGCGAGATTAACACTGAAGCTTTCTTT. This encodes CASSEINTEAFF.

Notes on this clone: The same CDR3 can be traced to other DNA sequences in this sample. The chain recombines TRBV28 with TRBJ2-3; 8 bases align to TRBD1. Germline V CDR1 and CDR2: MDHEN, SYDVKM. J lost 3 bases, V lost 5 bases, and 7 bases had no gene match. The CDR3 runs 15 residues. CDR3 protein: CASSHGQGSTDTQYF. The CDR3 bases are TGTGCCAGCAGTCATGGACAGGGTAGTACAGATACGCAGTATTTT.

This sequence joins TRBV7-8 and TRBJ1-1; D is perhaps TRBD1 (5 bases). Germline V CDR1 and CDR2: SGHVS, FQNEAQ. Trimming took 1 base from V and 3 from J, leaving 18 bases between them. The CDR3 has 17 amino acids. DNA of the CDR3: TGTGCCAGCAGCTTAGGTCCTTGGGGCAGGGTTGACACTGAAGCTTTCTTT. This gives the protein CASSLGPWGRVDTEAFF.

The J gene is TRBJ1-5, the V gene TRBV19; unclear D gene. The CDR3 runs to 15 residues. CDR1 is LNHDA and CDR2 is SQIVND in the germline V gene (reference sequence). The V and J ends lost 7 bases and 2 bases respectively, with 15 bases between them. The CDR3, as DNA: TGTGCCAGTACCGATCTGGGAAAGGGCAATCAGCCCCAGCATTTT. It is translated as CASTDLGKGNQPQHF.

The CDR3, as DNA: TGTGCCAGCAGTCCAACTAGGGGTGTATTCAATGAGCAGTTCTTC. This codes for CASSPTRGVFNEQFF. This chain links TRBV7-8 with TRBJ2-1, with D possibly called TRBD1 or TRBD2 (5 bases each). V was pared by 6 bases and J by 6 bases, with 18 bases between. From germline, CDR1 is SGHVS and CDR2 FQNEAQ. This CDR3 region has 15 residues.

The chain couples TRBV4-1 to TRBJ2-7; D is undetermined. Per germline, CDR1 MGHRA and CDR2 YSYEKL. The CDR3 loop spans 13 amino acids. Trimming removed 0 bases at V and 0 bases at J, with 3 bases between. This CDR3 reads CASSQESSYEQYF. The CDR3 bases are TGCGCCAGCAGCCAAGAGAGCTCCTACGAGCAGTACTTC.